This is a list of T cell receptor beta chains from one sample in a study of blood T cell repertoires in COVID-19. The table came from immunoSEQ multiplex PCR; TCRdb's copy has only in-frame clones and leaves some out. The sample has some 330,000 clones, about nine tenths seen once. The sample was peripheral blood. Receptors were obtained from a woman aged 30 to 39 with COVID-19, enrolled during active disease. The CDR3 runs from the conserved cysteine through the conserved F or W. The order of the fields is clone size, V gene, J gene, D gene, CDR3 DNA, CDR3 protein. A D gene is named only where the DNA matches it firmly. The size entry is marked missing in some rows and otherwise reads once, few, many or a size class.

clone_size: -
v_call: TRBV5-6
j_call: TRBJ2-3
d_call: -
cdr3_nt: TGTGCCAGCAGCTTGGGGGCAGGGCCTAGCACAGATACGCAGTATTTT
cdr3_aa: CASSLGAGPSTDTQYF

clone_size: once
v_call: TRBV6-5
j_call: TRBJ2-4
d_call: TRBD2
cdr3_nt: TGTGCCAGCAGGGTAGCGGGGGCCGCGGACATTCAGTACTTC
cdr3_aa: CASRVAGAADIQYF

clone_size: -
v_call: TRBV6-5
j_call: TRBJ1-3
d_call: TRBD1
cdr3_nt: TGTGCCAGCAAGAGAGAGGGGGCTGGTAGAAACACCATATATTTT
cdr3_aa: CASKREGAGRNTIYF

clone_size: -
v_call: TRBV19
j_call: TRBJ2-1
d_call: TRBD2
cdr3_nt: TGTGCCAGTAGGGGACAGGCGCTAGGACTAGCGGGGGGACACAATGAGCAGTTCTTC
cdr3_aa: CASRGQALGLAGGHNEQFF

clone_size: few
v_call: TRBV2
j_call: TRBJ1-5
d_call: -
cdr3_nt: TGTGCCAGCAATAGGGACAATCATCAGCCCCAGCATTTT
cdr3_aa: CASNRDNHQPQHF

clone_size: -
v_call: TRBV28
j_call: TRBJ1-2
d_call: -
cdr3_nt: TGTGCCAGCAGACCGGCAGCGACTGGCTACACCTTC
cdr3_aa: CASRPAATGYTF

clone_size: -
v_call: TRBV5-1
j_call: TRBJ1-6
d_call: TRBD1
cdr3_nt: TGCGCCAGCAGCTTGGCAGGGGGCTTTAATTCACCCCTCCACTTT
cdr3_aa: CASSLAGGFNSPLHF

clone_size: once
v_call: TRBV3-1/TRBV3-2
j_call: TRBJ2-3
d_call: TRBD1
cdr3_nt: TGTGCCAGCAGCCACCCACTGACAGGGAGCACAGATACGCAGTATTTT
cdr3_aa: CASSHPLTGSTDTQYF

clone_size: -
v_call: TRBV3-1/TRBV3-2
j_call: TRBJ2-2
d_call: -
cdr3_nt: TGTGCCAGCGAGGGCGGACGTGCGGGGGAGCTGTTTTTT
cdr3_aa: CASEGGRAGELFF

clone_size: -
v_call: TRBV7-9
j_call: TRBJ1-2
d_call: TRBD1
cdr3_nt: TGTGCCAGCAGCTTAGCGGGGCAGACAGGGGAAGGCGGCTACACCTTC
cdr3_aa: CASSLAGQTGEGGYTF

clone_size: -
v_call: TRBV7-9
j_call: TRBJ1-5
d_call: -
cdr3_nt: TGTGCCAGCAGCGTCGACCTAGAGCGGCCCCAGCATTTT
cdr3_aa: CASSVDLERPQHF

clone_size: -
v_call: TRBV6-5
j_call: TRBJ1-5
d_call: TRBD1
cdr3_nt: TGTGCCAGCAGCCCGGACAGGGGTGGCAATCAGCCCCAGCATTTT
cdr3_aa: CASSPDRGGNQPQHF

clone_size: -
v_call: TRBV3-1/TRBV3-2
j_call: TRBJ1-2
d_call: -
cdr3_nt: TGTGCCAGCAGCCTCCCGAAGGGGCACTTGACCTTC
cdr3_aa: CASSLPKGHLTF

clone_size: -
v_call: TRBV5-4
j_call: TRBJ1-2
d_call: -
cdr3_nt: TGTGCCAGCAGCTTGGAATCGTCCCCGAACTATGGCTACACCTTC
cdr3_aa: CASSLESSPNYGYTF

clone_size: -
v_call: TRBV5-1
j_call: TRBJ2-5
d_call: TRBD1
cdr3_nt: TGCGCCAGCAGCTTGGGGGGTGACAGGGTGGAGACCCAGTACTTC
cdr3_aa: CASSLGGDRVETQYF

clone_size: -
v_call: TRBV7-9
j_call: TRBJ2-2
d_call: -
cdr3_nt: TGTGCCAGCAGCCCAGCAGGGGCGCACACCGGGGAGCTGTTTTTT
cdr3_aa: CASSPAGAHTGELFF

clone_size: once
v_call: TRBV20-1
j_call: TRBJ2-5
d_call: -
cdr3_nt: TGCAGTGCCCCCTTCCTTGAGACCCAGTACTTC
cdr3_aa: CSAPFLETQYF

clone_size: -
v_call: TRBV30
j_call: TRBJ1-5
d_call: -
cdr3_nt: TGTGCCTGGAGTTACAGGGATCAGCCCCAGCATTTT
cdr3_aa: CAWSYRDQPQHF

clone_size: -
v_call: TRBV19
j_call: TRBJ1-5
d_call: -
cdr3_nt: TGTGCCAGTAGTATGATCAGGCGAAGCAATCAGCCCCAGCATTTT
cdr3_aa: CASSMIRRSNQPQHF

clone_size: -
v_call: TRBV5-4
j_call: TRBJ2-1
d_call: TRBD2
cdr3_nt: TGTGCCAGCAGCACGACTAGCGCCAATGAGCAGTTCTTC
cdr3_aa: CASSTTSANEQFF

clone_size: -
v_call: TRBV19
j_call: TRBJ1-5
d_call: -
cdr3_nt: TGTGCCAGTAGTATAGATCCATGGGGGGTACAATCCCAGCCCCAGCATTTT
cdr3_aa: CASSIDPWGVQSQPQHF

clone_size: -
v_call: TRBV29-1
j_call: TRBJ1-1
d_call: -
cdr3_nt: TGCAGCGTCCCCCCCGGGGGGAGTCAGTACTTGAACACTGAAGCTTTCTTT
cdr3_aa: CSVPPGGSQYLNTEAFF

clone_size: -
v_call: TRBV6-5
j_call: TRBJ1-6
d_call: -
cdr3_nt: TGTGCTACCTCTAGCGGCGGCGGGGGTAATTCACCCCTCCACTTT
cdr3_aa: CATSSGGGGNSPLHF

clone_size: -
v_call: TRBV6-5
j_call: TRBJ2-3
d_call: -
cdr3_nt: TGTGCCAGCAGTAGTGGCGGGGTCACAGATACGCAGTATTTT
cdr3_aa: CASSSGGVTDTQYF

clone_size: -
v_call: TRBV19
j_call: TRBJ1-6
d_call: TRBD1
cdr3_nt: TGTGCCAGTAGTGGGCAAACTGGGACAGTGATAATTCACCCCCTCCACTTT
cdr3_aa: CASSGQTGTVIIHPLHF